This T cell receptor (beta chain) was observed in a study of shared T cell receptors in the human thymus. Some clones are missing from TCRdb's copy, which holds only in-frame ones; the method was immunoSEQ multiplex PCR. This sample has hundreds of thousands of clones, with 80% to 90% found just once. The CDR3 extends over 14 amino acids. The V gene lost 4 bases and the J gene lost 1 base, with 11 bases spanning the gap. Germline CDR1 reads SGDLS; CDR2 reads YYNGEE. The data also belong to a second study, concerning human thymus T cells. From that paper: Each of the donors was a healthy Finnish infant who was undergoing open corrective cardiac surgery for congenital heart defects.

The TCR sequence derives from a girl under three years old with a congenital heart defect. The chain couples TRBV9 to TRBJ1-1; TRBD1 might be the D (6 bases). The material sequenced was thymocytes. The CDR3 sequence: CASSTDSPNTEAFF. In nucleotides, the CDR3 is TGTGCCAGCAGCACGGACAGTCCGAACACTGAAGCTTTCTTT.